Presented here are 13 T cell receptor beta chains from one specimen sequenced in a study of T-cell memory formation after mild COVID-19. Using its own MiXCR run on the 5' RACE reads, TCRdb lists one record per CDR3 protein. The data show 500,000 to 550,000 distinct CDR3 sequences, with about a fifth seen just once and about an eighth held by the top ten. Sequenced: PBMCs or a T cell subset sorted from them (not recorded which). These receptors originate from an adult woman who had mild COVID-19 (a few samples of this study predate the infection). Cell type and time point are not known.

The gene calls are TRBV7-3 and TRBJ2-3; possible D gene TRBD2, 5 bases. The ends were cut back, 3 bases at V and 5 bases at J, with 15 bases in the middle. CDR3 length equals 15 residues. Germline V gene sequence: CDR1 SGHTA, CDR2 FQGTGA. The CDR3 DNA sequence: TGTGCCAGCAGCTTGATCGGGTCTGCGGGAGATACGCAGTATTTT. It is translated as CASSLIGSAGDTQYF.

This clonotype showed up just a few times. The chain uses TRBV7-9 and TRBJ2-2, with TRBD1 identical over 11 bases. With V trimmed by 3 bases and J by 8 bases, 14 bases remained unmatched. The germline V gene has CDR1 SEHNR and CDR2 FQNEAQ (reference sequence). The length of the CDR3 is 18 residues. This CDR3 reads CASSFAPGTGGTTGELFF. The CDR3, as DNA: TGTGCCAGCAGCTTCGCTCCTGGGACAGGGGGGACCACGGGGGAGCTGTTTTTT.

The J gene is TRBJ2-2, the V gene TRBV4-3; 8 bases map to TRBD2. CDR3 size: 18 residues. Germline values: CDR1 LGHNA, CDR2 YSLEER. V gave up 0 bases and J gave up 6 bases; unmatched junction bases: 12. Here the CDR3 DNA reads TGCGCCAGCAGCCAAGATGGAGTGGCTAGCGGGTATCCCGGGGAGCTGTTTTTT. Its protein product is CASSQDGVASGYPGELFF.

This chain joins TRBV24-1 and TRBJ1-1; the match to TRBD1 covers 7 bases. The CDR3 contains 15 residues. With V trimmed by 3 bases and J by 4 bases, 7 bases remained unmatched. Per the germline V gene, CDR1 is KGHDR and CDR2 is SFDVKD. The CDR3 DNA follows: TGTGCCACCAGTGATCCGAGACAGGGCGCCACTGAAGCTTTCTTT. This gives the protein CATSDPRQGATEAFF.

This clonotype has a count of ten or more. This sequence joins TRBV15 and TRBJ2-7; 10 bases fit TRBD2. Losses at the gene ends were 0 bases for V and 3 bases for J; bases not matched to a gene: 2. The CDR3 has 15 amino acids. Per germline, CDR1 LNHNV and CDR2 YYDKDF (reference sequence). In nucleotides, the CDR3 is TGTGCCACCAGCAGAGAGGCTAGCGGGGGCTACGAGCAGTACTTC. It encodes CATSREASGGYEQYF.

This clonotype was seen a few times. This sequence joins TRBV15 and TRBJ2-7; 8 bases match TRBD1. The CDR3 sequence is 16 residues long. Per the germline V gene, CDR1 is LNHNV and CDR2 is YYDKDF (reference sequence). The trim removed 2 bases at V and 2 bases at J, leaving 8 bases unmatched. This CDR3 is CATSRSETGDPYEQYF. DNA for the CDR3: TGTGCCACCAGCAGATCGGAGACAGGGGACCCCTACGAGCAGTACTTC.

This sequence joins TRBV27 and TRBJ2-7; TRBD1 or TRBD2 may be the D gene (5 bases each). CDR1 is MNHEY, CDR2 SMNVEV, per germline (reference sequence). This CDR3 contains 14 residues. With 5 bases removed from V and 2 bases from J, the gap between germline ends came to 13 bases. The CDR3 is CASSNRDGAYEQYF. DNA of the CDR3: TGTGCCAGCAGTAACCGGGACGGTGCCTACGAGCAGTACTTC.

The chain employs TRBV12-3 or TRBV12-4 and TRBJ2-1, with D possibly called TRBD1 or TRBD2 (6 bases each). This CDR3 region has 12 residues. V was trimmed by 7 bases and J by 12 bases, leaving 16 bases between them. In nucleotides, the CDR3 is TGTGCCAGCAAGGGGGGCGGCGCCAGGCAGTTCTTC. It yields the protein CASKGGGARQFF.

This clonotype was counted only a few times. The V gene is TRBV27, the J gene TRBJ2-3, with D perhaps TRBD1 (6 bases). This CDR3 has 15 residues. Trimming took 5 bases from V and 5 from J, leaving 17 bases between them. Germline CDR1 reads MNHEY; CDR2 reads SMNVEV (reference sequence). DNA of the CDR3: TGTGCCAGCAGTCCGACAGGAGCAGAAGAAGATACGCAGTATTTT. Protein: CASSPTGAEEDTQYF.

The chain couples TRBV29-1 to TRBJ2-7, with D uncertain. This CDR3 is built from 11 residues. Germline V gene sequence: CDR1 SQVTM, CDR2 ANQGSEA. The V end was cut by 4 bases, the J end by 1 base, with 5 bases between. The CDR3: CSVGPSYEQYF. The CDR3 bases are TGCAGCGTTGGACCGTCCTACGAGCAGTACTTC.

This clonotype was seen a few times. This sequence joins TRBV6-1 and TRBJ2-7, with D tentatively TRBD2 (6 bases). Trimming cost V 3 bases and J 4 bases, with 13 bases left between them. The CDR3 runs to 14 residues. CDR1 is MNHNS, CDR2 SASEGT, per germline. CDR3 sequence: CASSEWDSAYEQYF. In DNA, the CDR3 is TGTGCCAGCAGTGAGTGGGACTCCGCTTACGAGCAGTACTTC.

This clonotype turned up a few times. This chain connects TRBV20-1 to TRBJ1-2; possible D gene TRBD1, 5 bases. CDR1 and CDR2 (germline): DFQATT, SNEGSKA (reference sequence). V lost 4 bases and J lost 4, with 10 bases in between. The CDR3 is 12 amino acids. The CDR3 region is CSATGTIYGYTF. CDR3 in DNA: TGCAGTGCTACGGGGACGATCTATGGCTACACCTTC.

This clonotype was observed at least ten times. This chain uses TRBV7-6 with TRBJ2-1; TRBD2 matches 11 bases. Germline V gene lookup returns CDR1 SGHVS and CDR2 FNYEAQ. CDR3 size: 16 residues. Unmatched junction bases numbered 9, after V lost 4 bases and J lost 7 bases. The CDR3 protein is CASSSWLAGGQNEQFF. In DNA, the CDR3 is TGTGCCAGCAGCTCTTGGTTAGCGGGGGGGCAAAATGAGCAGTTCTTC.